The present T cell receptor (beta chain) was sequenced within a study of blood T cell repertoires in COVID-19. Clones were read by immunoSEQ multiplex PCR, and TCRdb kept only the in-frame ones, dropping some. Among about 190,000 clones, about four fifths were seen once, and the ten largest hold around 6.9%. This CDR3 is built from 14 residues. The V end was cut by 5 bases, the J end by 1 base, with 11 bases between. Germline-derived CDR1 and CDR2 are SGHAT and FQNNGV. The clonotype was recovered from a man aged 60-69 years with acute or convalescent COVID-19. The V gene is TRBV11-2, the J gene TRBJ1-1; possible D gene TRBD1, 6 bases. Sequenced input: peripheral blood. The CDR3 DNA follows: TGTGCCAGCAGCCAAAGGGGGTCGAACACTGAAGCTTTCTTT. It encodes CASSQRGSNTEAFF. The full variable domain, completed using reference TRBV11-2 and TRBJ1-1, is EAGVAQSPRYKIIEKRQSVAFWCNPISGHATLYWYQQILGQGPKLLIQFQNNGVVDDSQLPKDRFSAERLKGVDSTLKIQPAKLEDSAVYLCASSQRGSNTEAFFGQGTRLTVV.